This T cell receptor beta chain was sequenced in a study of T cells in Graves' hyperthyroidism and ophthalmopathy. Study in general: The initial diagnosis was the point when peripheral blood was collected, ahead of any treatment.

There were TCR beta CDR3 regions amplified from RNA transcripts. The HTBI primer set drove a first-round RT-PCR of the TCR CDR3. Each CDR3 protein gets one entry after TCRdb re-called the multiplex PCR reads with MiXCR. The sample shows 300,000 to 350,000 distinct CDR3 sequences, about 15% of them seen only once. PBMCs were obtained from 10 ml fresh peripheral blood. This clonotype has at least ten counts. Its antigen is undetermined. With 6 bases removed from V and 3 bases from J, the gap between germline ends came to 12 bases. The V gene's germline CDR1 is DFQATT and CDR2 SNEGSKA (reference sequence). The CDR3 totals 13 residues. Findings and caveats of the study: Separation of ophthalmopathy from stable hyperthyroidism was achieved by a 13 V-J model. Most clonotypes expanded in thyroid above 0.001 were likewise present in blood.

The sequencing input was blood. The sequence was obtained from a man younger than 45 with Graves' hyperthyroidism. The J gene is TRBJ2-1, the V gene TRBV20-1; D gene uncertain. In DNA form, the CDR3 reads TGCAGTGCCTCCGGTCCTCTCTACAATGAGCAGTTCTTC. Translating it yields CSASGPLYNEQFF.